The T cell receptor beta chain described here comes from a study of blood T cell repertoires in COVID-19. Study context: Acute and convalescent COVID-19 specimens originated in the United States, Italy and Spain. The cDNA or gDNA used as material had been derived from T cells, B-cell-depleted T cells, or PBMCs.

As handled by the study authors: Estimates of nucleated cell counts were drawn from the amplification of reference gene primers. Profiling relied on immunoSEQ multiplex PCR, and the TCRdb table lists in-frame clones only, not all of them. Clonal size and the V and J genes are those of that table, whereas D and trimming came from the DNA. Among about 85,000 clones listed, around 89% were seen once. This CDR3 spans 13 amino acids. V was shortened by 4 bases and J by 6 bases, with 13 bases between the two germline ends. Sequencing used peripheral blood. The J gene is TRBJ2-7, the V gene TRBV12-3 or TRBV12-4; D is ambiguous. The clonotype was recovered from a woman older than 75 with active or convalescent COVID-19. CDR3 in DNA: TGTGCCAGCAGTTCTGAGATCGGTGGCGAGCAGTACTTC. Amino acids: CASSSEIGGEQYF.